This TCR beta chain was identified in a study of blood T cells in healthy people across ages. Points from the study as a whole: Higher diversity, along with more naive CD4+ cells, distinguished long-lived donors from aged donors. A roughly linear age-dependent decrease characterized TCR beta diversity per million T cells. There was no known CMV status for donors, so expanded clonotype changes were possibly confounded.

Through a sample-barcoded 5' primer and a J-beta primer mix, a second PCR was run for 7 to 11 cycles. Via MiXCR, TCRdb re-called the 5' RACE reads, giving one row per CDR3 protein. Counted here are about a million distinct CDR3 sequences, roughly half occurring once; the ten biggest clones make up about a fifth. The CDR3 extends over 16 amino acids. V trimming: 5 bases; J trimming: 4 bases; junction bases outside the gene matches: 7. Germline CDR1 SSHAT, CDR2 FNYEAQ (reference sequence). About this clonotype: Its antigen is unknown.

For every donor, a draw yielded about 10 milliliters of peripheral blood. The sample consisted of blood. The receptor comes from a woman in her fifties or sixties in good health. The rearrangement joins TRBV7-7 to TRBJ2-1, with 11 bases that match TRBD2. The CDR3: CASSAASGRTYNEQFF. Written as DNA, the CDR3 is TGTGCCAGCAGCGCAGCTAGCGGGAGGACATACAATGAGCAGTTCTTC.